This TCR beta chain appears in the sequencing data of a study of molecular identifiers for immune sequencing clone quantification. Study-wide results and caveats: In naive cells, clones above 20 RNA copies held under 1% of molecules, whereas in effector cells they held over 98%.

The CDR3 is 14 amino acids. Preparation methods for the bulk TCR libraries were those previously described, with listed TCR primers. Each CDR3 protein is one row after TCRdb ran MiXCR on the PCR reads. The sample has over 600,000 distinct CDR3 sequences; 20% are singletons. A remark on this clonotype: Its antigen is as yet unknown. A much bigger clone sits one base away, suggesting this may be a read error.

This chain joins TRBV12-3 or TRBV12-4 and TRBJ2-5; tentatively, D is TRBD1 or TRBD2 (6 bases each). This clonotype was sampled from a human donor in good health. Some libraries in this study had Jurkat cell RNA spiked in. Sequenced sample: naive CD8+ T cells from blood, with Jurkat cell RNA spiked in. Documented subset: FACS-sorted CD8+CD4-CCR7+CD45RA+ naive T cells. CDR3 DNA sequence: TGTGCCAGCAGTAGCTGGGGGGCACAAGAGACCCCGTACTTC. Translation gives CASSSWGAQETPYF.